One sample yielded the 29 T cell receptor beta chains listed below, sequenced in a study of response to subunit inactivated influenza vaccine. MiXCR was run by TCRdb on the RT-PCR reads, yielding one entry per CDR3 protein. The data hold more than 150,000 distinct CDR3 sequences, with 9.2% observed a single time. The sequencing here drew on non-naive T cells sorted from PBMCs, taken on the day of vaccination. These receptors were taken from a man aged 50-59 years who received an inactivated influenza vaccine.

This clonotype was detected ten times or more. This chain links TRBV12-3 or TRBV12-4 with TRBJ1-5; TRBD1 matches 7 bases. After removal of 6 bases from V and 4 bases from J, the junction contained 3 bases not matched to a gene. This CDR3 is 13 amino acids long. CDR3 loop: CASRSTGNQPQHF. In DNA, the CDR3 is TGTGCCAGCAGATCGACAGGGAATCAGCCCCAGCATTTT.

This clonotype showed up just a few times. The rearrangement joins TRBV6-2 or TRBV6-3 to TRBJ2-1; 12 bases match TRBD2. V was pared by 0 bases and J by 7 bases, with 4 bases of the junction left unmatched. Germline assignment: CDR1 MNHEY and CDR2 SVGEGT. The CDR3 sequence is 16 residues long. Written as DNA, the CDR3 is TGTGCCAGCAGTTACTCGGCTAGCGGGAGGGCTAATGAGCAGTTCTTC. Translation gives CASSYSASGRANEQFF.

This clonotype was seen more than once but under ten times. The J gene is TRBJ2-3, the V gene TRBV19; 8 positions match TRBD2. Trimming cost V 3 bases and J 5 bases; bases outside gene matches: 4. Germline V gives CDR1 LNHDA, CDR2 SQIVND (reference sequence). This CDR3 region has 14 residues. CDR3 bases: TGTGCCAGTAGTATGGAACTAGCGGAAGATACGCAGTATTTT. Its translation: CASSMELAEDTQYF.

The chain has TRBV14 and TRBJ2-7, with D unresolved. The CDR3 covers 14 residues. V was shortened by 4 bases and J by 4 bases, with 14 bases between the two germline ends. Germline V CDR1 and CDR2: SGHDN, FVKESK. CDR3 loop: CASSLSAAMYEQYF. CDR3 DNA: TGTGCCAGCAGCCTCAGCGCCGCTATGTACGAGCAGTACTTC.

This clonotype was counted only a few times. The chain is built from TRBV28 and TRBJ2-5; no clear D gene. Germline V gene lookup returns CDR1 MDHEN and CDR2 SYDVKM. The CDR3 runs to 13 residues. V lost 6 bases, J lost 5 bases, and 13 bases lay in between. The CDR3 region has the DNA TGTGCCAGCAGCCAAACCTTGGAGGAGACCCAGTACTTC. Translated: CASSQTLEETQYF.

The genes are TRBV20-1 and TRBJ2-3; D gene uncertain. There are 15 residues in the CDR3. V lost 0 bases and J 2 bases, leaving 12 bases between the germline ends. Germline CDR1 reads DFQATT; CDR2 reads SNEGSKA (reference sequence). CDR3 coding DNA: TGCAGTGCTAGAGATTGGATTAACCCCACAGATACGCAGTATTTT. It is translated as CSARDWINPTDTQYF.

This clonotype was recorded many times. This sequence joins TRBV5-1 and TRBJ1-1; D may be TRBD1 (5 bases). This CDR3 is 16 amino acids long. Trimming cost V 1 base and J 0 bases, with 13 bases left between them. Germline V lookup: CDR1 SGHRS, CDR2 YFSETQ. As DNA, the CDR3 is TGCGCCAGCAGCTTGTCGGGGGATAGGATGAACACTGAAGCTTTCTTT. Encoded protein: CASSLSGDRMNTEAFF.

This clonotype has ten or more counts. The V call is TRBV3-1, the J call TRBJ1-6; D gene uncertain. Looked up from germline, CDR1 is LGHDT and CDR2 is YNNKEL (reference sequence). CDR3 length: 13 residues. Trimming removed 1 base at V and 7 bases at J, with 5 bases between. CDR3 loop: CASSQVRNSPLHF. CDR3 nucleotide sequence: TGTGCCAGCAGCCAAGTAAGAAATTCACCCCTCCACTTT.

This chain's CDR3 is CSAQESGSGGTDTQYF. Here the CDR3 DNA reads TGCAGTGCTCAGGAAAGCGGGAGTGGGGGTACAGATACGCAGTATTTT. This chain connects TRBV20-1 to TRBJ2-3; 8 bases are shared with TRBD2. This CDR3 contains 16 residues. After removal of 5 bases from V and 3 bases from J, the junction contained 13 bases not matched to a gene. CDR1 and CDR2 from the germline V gene are DFQATT and SNEGSKA (reference sequence).

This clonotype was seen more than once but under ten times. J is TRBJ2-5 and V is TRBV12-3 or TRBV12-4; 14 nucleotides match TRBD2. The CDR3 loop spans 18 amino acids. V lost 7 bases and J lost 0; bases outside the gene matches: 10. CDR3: CASTTGLAGGKYQETQYF. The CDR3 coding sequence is TGTGCCAGCACCACAGGACTAGCGGGAGGAAAATACCAAGAGACCCAGTACTTC.

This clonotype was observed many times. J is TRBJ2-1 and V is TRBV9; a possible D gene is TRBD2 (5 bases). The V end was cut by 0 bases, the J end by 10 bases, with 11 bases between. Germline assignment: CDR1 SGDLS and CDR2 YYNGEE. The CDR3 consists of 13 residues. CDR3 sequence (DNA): TGTGCCAGCAGCGTAGGGCTAGCTTTAGAGCAGTTCTTC. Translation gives CASSVGLALEQFF.

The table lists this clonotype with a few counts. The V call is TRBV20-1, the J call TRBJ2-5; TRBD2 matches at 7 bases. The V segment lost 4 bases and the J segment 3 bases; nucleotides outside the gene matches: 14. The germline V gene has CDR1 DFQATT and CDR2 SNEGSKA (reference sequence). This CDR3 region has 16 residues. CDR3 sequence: CSATPMIVGREETQYF. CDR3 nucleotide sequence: TGCAGTGCTACCCCTATGATTGTAGGGAGGGAAGAGACCCAGTACTTC.

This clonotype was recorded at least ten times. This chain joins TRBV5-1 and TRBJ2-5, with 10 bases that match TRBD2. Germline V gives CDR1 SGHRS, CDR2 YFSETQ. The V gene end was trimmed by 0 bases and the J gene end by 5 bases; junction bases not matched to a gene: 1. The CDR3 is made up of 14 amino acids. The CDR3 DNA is TGCGCCAGCAGCTTGGAACTAGCGGGGGAGACCCAGTACTTC. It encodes CASSLELAGETQYF.

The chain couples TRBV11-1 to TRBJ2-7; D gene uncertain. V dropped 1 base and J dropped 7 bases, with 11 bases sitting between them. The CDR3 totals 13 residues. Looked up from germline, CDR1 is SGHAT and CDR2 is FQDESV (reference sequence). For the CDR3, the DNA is TGTGCCAGCAGCTTAGTCCCGTCGGGTGAGCAGTACTTC. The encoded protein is CASSLVPSGEQYF.

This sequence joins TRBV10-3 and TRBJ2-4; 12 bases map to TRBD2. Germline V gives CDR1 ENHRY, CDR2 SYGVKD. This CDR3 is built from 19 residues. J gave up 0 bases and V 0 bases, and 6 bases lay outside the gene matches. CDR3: CAISESTSGRPLAKNIQYF. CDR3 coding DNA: TGTGCCATCAGTGAGTCTACTAGCGGGAGGCCATTAGCCAAAAACATTCAGTACTTC.

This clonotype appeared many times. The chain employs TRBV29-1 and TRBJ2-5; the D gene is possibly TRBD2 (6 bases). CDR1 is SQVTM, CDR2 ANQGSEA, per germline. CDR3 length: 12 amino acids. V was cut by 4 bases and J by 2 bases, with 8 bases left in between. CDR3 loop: CSVGGGQETQYF. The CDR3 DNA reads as TGCAGCGTTGGTGGGGGGCAAGAGACCCAGTACTTC.

CDR3 amino acids: CASSQGRPSSFSYNEQFF. CDR3 DNA sequence: TGTGCCAGCAGTCAAGGCAGGCCTTCCTCCTTCTCCTACAATGAGCAGTTCTTC. The V and J genes are TRBV11-1 and TRBJ2-1, with D unclear. The CDR3 spans 18 residues. Trimming pared 6 bases from V and 0 bases from J, leaving 21 bases between. Germline CDR1 SGHAT, CDR2 FQDESV (reference sequence).

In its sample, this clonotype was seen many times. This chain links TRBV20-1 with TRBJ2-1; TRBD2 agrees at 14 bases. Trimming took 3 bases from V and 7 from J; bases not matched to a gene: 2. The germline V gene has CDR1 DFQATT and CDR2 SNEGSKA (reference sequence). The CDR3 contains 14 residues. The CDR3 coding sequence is TGCAGTGCTAGCGGGACTAGCGGGAGTAATGAGCAGTTCTTC. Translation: CSASGTSGSNEQFF.

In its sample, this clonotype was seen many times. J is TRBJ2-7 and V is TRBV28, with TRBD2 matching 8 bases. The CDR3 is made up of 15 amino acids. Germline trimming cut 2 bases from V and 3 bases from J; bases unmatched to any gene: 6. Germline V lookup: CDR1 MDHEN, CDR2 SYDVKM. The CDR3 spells CASSLGLAERYEQYF. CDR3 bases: TGTGCCAGCAGTTTAGGACTAGCCGAACGCTACGAGCAGTACTTC.

The chain's CDR3 is CASSVFSGSTDTQYF. The CDR3 bases are TGTGCCAGCAGCGTATTTTCAGGGAGCACAGATACGCAGTATTTT. This chain links TRBV9 with TRBJ2-3; maybe TRBD1 (5 bases). Germline values: CDR1 SGDLS, CDR2 YYNGEE. V lost 1 base to trimming and J lost 0 bases, with 9 bases between them. This CDR3 comprises 15 residues. The full variable domain, with the rest looked up from reference TRBV9 and TRBJ2-3, is DSGVTQTPKHLITATGQRVTLRCSPRSGDLSVYWYQQSLDQGLQFLIQYYNGEERAKGNILERFSAQQFPDLHSELNLSSLELGDSALYFCASSVFSGSTDTQYFGPGTRLTVL.

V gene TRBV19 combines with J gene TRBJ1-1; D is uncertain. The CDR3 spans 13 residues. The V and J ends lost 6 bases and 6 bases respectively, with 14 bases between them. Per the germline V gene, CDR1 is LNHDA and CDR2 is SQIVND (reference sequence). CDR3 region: CASRTTGDSEAFF. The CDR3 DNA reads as TGTGCCAGTAGAACGACGGGCGACTCTGAAGCTTTCTTT.

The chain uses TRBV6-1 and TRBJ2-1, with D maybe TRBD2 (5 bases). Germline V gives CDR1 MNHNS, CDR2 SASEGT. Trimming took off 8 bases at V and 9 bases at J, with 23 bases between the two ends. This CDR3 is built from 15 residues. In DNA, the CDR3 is TGTGCCAGCCAATACCGGGATCCACACCGAAGTGAGCAGTTCTTC. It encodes CASQYRDPHRSEQFF.

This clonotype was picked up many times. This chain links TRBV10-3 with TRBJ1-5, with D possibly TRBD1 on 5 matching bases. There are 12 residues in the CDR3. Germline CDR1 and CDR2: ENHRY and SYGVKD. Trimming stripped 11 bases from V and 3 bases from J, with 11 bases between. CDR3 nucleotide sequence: TGTGCCTCCGGGGGTTCCAATCAGCCCCAGCATTTT. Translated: CASGGSNQPQHF.

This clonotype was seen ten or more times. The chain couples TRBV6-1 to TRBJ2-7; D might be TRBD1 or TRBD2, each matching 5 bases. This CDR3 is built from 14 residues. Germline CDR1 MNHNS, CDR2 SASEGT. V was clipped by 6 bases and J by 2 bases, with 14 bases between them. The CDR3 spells CASSSAGTPYEQYF. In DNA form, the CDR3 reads TGTGCCAGCAGCTCCGCCGGGACGCCCTACGAGCAGTACTTC.

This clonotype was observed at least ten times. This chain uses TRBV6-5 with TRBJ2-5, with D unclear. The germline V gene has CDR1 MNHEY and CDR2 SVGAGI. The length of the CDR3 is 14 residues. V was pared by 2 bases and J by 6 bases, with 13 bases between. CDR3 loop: CASSYGRLGQTQYF. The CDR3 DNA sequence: TGTGCCAGCAGTTACGGCCGGTTGGGTCAGACCCAGTACTTC.

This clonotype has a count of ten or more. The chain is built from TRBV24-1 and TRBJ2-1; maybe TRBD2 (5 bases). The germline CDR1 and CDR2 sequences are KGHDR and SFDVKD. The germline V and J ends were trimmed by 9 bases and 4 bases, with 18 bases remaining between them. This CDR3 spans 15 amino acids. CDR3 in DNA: TGTGCCACCGCCAACTCAGAGGGTCATTACAATGAGCAGTTCTTC. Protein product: CATANSEGHYNEQFF.

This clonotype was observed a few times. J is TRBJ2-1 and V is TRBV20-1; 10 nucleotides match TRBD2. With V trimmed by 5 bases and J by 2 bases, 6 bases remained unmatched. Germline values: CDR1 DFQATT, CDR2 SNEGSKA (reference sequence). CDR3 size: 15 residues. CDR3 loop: CSASPAGGAYNEQFF. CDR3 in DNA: TGCAGTGCTTCCCCAGCGGGAGGGGCCTACAATGAGCAGTTCTTC.

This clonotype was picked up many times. The CDR3 protein is CATSERRTGSTGELFF. The CDR3 nucleotides read TGTGCCACCAGTGAGAGGCGGACAGGGTCCACCGGGGAGCTGTTTTTT. This chain joins TRBV24-1 and TRBJ2-2; 8 positions match TRBD1. V gave up 4 bases and J gave up 4 bases; unmatched junction bases: 7. The CDR3 is 16 residues long. CDR1 KGHDR and CDR2 SFDVKD come from the germline V gene.

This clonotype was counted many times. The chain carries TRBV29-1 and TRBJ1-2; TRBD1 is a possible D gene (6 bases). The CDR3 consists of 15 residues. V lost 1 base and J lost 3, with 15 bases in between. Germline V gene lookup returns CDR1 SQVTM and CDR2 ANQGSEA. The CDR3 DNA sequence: TGCAGCGTTGAAGCCACCCAGGGGTGGGACTATGGCTACACCTTC. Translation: CSVEATQGWDYGYTF.